The rows below give T cell receptor beta chains drawn from one sample of a study of shared clonotypes between healthy human individuals. Here immunoSEQ multiplex PCR was the method, and the copy in TCRdb shows in-frame clones only, minus some. Altogether about 2.3 million clones are present, less than 95% being singletons, with the ten largest covering 0.37%. The sequencing input was naive CD4+ T cells from PBMCs. The receptors shown here come from a man aged 18 to 30 in good health. Some clones in this sample may be carry-over from other donors' samples. Each CDR3 is given with its conserved first and last residue. The order of the fields is CDR3 DNA, CDR3 protein, J gene, D gene, V gene, CDR3 length, clone size. The D gene is left open where the match is weak. Clone size is stated in some rows and not others, as once, few, many or a class when expanded.

TGTGCCAGCAGCTTAGGGAGGGGGACTGAAGCTTTCTTT	CASSLGRGTEAFF	TRBJ1-1	.	TRBV13	13	.
TGTGCCAGCAGCTTAGGAAGTGGTTTTTCGGACACTGAAGCTTTCTTT	CASSLGSGFSDTEAFF	TRBJ1-1	.	TRBV7-9	16	.
TGCGCCAGCAGCTTGACGCGGGAGACGGCAGATACGCAGTATTTT	CASSLTRETADTQYF	TRBJ2-3	TRBD2	TRBV5-1	15	.
TGTGCCAGCAGCACAGGACAGGGGGCGTATAGCAATCAGCCCCAGCATTTT	CASSTGQGAYSNQPQHF	TRBJ1-5	TRBD1	TRBV28	17	.
TGCGCCAGCAGCCAAGCACCCGGGGGTAGCGGGAGGAGTTTCCAAGAGACCCAGTACTTC	CASSQAPGGSGRSFQETQYF	TRBJ2-5	TRBD2	TRBV4-1	20	.
TGTGCCTGGAGGGTATTTTCGAACACCGGGGAGCTGTTTTTT	CAWRVFSNTGELFF	TRBJ2-2	.	TRBV30	14	.
TGTGCCAGCCAAATGTCGGCTAGCTCCTACGAGCAGTACTTC	CASQMSASSYEQYF	TRBJ2-7	.	TRBV6-1	14	.
TGCGCCAGCAGTGAACGGACAACGAACACCGGGGAGCTGTTTTTT	CASSERTTNTGELFF	TRBJ2-2	.	TRBV10-1	15	.
TGCGCCAGCAGCTCCGGACTAGCGGGAGACTCCTACGAGCAGTACTTC	CASSSGLAGDSYEQYF	TRBJ2-7	TRBD2	TRBV5-1	16	.
TGTGCCAGCAGTCCATCAGACAGGAGTGAGACCCAGTACTTC	CASSPSDRSETQYF	TRBJ2-5	.	TRBV27	14	.
TGTGCCAGCAGCCTGGACAGGGAGAACACCATATATTTT	CASSLDRENTIYF	TRBJ1-3	TRBD1	TRBV11-2	13	.
TGTGCCAGCTCACCACCGTCCGGGTTTGGGGCCAACGTCCTGACTTTC	CASSPPSGFGANVLTF	TRBJ2-6	.	TRBV18	16	.
TGCGCCAGCAGCTTGGAAAGCGGGAGCGCCTACGAGCAGTACTTC	CASSLESGSAYEQYF	TRBJ2-7	TRBD2	TRBV5-1	15	once
TGTGCCAGCTCACCACCGGGTCCAGGGGGTAATCAGCCCCAGCATTTT	CASSPPGPGGNQPQHF	TRBJ1-5	TRBD1	TRBV18	16	.
TGTGCCAGCAGCTTACGTCTGAGAGATTCACCCCGGATGAGCTACGAGCAGTACTTC	CASSLRLRDSPRMSYEQYF	TRBJ2-7	.	TRBV7-6	19	once
TGCGCCAGCAGCTTGGCCCCGCACCAAGAGACCCAGTACTTC	CASSLAPHQETQYF	TRBJ2-5	.	TRBV5-1	14	.
TGCGCCAGCAGTTATGGTTTCACGCAACAAAGTCGGGCCAACGTCCTGACTTTC	CASSYGFTQQSRANVLTF	TRBJ2-6	.	TRBV23-1	18	once
TGTGCCAGCACCCCGCCACAGGGAGGTGAAAAACTGTTTTTT	CASTPPQGGEKLFF	TRBJ1-4	.	TRBV6-6	14	once
TGTGCCAGCAGTGAAATGGGCAGGGGGGGCCAGTACTTC	CASSEMGRGGQYF	TRBJ2-5	.	TRBV6-1	13	.
TGCAGCGTTGAAGGGTGGGAGGGAAGCACCGGGGAGCTGTTTTTT	CSVEGWEGSTGELFF	TRBJ2-2	TRBD2	TRBV29-1	15	once
TGCAGCGTTGGTTTGCAGGGGGCATACTATGGCTACACCTTC	CSVGLQGAYYGYTF	TRBJ1-2	TRBD1	TRBV29-1	14	.
TGTGCCAGCAGCTGGCGGGTTCAGCTGAACACCGGGGAGCTGTTTTTT	CASSWRVQLNTGELFF	TRBJ2-2	.	TRBV5-6	16	once
TGTGCCAGTAGTCAAGGGGGCGAAGCTTTCTTT	CASSQGGEAFF	TRBJ1-1	TRBD1	TRBV19	11	.
TGTGCCAGCAGCGTAGGCTCCCCAGCTGGAAAACTGTTTTTT	CASSVGSPAGKLFF	TRBJ1-4	.	TRBV9	14	.
TGTGCCAGCAGCTTAAACGGGGACAAGAACACTGAAGCTTTCTTT	CASSLNGDKNTEAFF	TRBJ1-1	.	TRBV7-3	15	.
TGTGCCAGCAGAACCGGGACAGGGGGGTCCTACGAGCAGTACTTC	CASRTGTGGSYEQYF	TRBJ2-7	TRBD1	TRBV28	15	.
TGTGCCAGCAGCTTGGGTCCGGGACAGTTCTACGAGCAGTACTTC	CASSLGPGQFYEQYF	TRBJ2-7	TRBD1	TRBV5-8	15	.
TGTGCCAGCAGTACCGGGGGCTCTGCTAATGAAAAACTGTTTTTT	CASSTGGSANEKLFF	TRBJ1-4	.	TRBV28	15	.
TGCGCCAGCAGCCAAGTAGGTACCGGGGCCAACGTCCTGACTTTC	CASSQVGTGANVLTF	TRBJ2-6	.	TRBV4-1	15	.
TGTGCCAGCAGCCACCTCCCTGAAAAACCCCCCTACGAGCAGTACTTC	CASSHLPEKPPYEQYF	TRBJ2-7	.	TRBV14	16	.
TGTGCCAGCAGCGTACAGGGGGCTCGCAATCAGCCCCAGCATTTT	CASSVQGARNQPQHF	TRBJ1-5	TRBD1	TRBV6-1	15	.